The 3 T cell receptor beta chains given below trace back to one sample, sequenced in a study of response to subunit inactivated influenza vaccine. TCRdb reprocessed the RT-PCR reads via MiXCR and lists one record per CDR3 protein. Among more than 150,000 distinct CDR3 sequences listed, around 9.2% were seen once. Here the sequenced sample was non-naive T cells sorted from PBMCs, taken on the day of vaccination. These receptor sequences come from a man aged 50-59 years who received an inactivated influenza vaccine.

This clonotype was counted a few times. The rearrangement joins TRBV7-8 to TRBJ2-1; TRBD1 agrees at 8 bases. Unmatched junction bases numbered 8, after V lost 5 bases and J lost 5 bases. The CDR3 contains 15 residues. CDR1 and CDR2 (germline): SGHVS, FQNEAQ. The CDR3 DNA reads as TGTGCCAGCAGCCCCCAGGGGGCCTTAGACAATGAGCAGTTCTTC. This encodes CASSPQGALDNEQFF.

The chain recombines TRBV24-1 with TRBJ1-2, with D tentatively TRBD1 (5 bases). V was shortened by 4 bases and J by 9 bases, with 14 bases between the two germline ends. The CDR3 spans 13 residues. Germline V gives CDR1 KGHDR, CDR2 SFDVKD. In DNA, the CDR3 is TGTGCCACCAGTGAGACAGCCAAAGGTAGCTACACCTTC. Protein: CATSETAKGSYTF.

The rearrangement joins TRBV20-1 to TRBJ1-1; D gene unclear. This CDR3 region has 13 residues. V was cut by 6 bases and J by 5 bases, with 16 bases left in between. Germline V gives CDR1 DFQATT, CDR2 SNEGSKA (reference sequence). The CDR3: CSATDPRGTEAFF. DNA for the CDR3: TGCAGTGCGACGGACCCTCGCGGAACTGAAGCTTTCTTT.